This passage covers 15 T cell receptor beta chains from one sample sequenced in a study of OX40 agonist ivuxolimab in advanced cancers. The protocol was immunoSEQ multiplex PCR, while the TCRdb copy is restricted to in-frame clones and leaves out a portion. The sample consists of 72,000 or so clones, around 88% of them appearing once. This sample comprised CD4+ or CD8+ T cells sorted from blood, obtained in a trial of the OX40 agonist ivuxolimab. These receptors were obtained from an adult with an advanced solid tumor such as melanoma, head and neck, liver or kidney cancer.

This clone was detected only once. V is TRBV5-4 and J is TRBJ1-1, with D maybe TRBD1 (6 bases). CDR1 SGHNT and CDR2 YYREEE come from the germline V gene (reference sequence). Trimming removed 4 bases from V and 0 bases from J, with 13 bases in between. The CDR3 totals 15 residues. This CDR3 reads CASSNRDTMNTEAFF. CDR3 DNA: TGTGCCAGCAGCAACCGGGACACCATGAACACTGAAGCTTTCTTT.

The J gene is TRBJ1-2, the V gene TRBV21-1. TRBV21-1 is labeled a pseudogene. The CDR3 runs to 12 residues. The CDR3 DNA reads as TGTGCCAGCAGCAGGGGTATTCTTGGCTACACCTTC. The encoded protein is CASSRGILGYTF.

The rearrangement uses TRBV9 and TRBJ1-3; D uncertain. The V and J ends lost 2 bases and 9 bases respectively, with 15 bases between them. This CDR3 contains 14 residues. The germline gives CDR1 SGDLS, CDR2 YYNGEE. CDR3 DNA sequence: TGTGCCAGCAGCGTGACGGGCTTTGAGGCCACCATATATTTT. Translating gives CASSVTGFEATIYF.

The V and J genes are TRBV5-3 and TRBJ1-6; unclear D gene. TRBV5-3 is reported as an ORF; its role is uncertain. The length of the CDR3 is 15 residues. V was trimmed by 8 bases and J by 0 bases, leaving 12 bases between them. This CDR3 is CARISGNSYNSPLHF. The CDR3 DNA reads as TGTGCCAGGATCTCAGGCAACTCCTATAATTCACCCCTCCACTTT.

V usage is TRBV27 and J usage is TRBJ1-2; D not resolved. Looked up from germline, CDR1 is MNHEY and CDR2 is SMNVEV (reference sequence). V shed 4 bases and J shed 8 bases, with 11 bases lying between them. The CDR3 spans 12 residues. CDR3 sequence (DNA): TGTGCCAGCAGTTCGGGCAATGGCGGCTACACCTTC. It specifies CASSSGNGGYTF.

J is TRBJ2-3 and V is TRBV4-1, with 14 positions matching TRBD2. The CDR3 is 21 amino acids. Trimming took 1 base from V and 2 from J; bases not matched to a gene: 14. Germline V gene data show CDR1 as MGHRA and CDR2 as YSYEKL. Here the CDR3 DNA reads TGCGCCAGCAGCCAAGCCTTCGGTAGACTAGCGGGAGGGAGGGCCACAGATACGCAGTATTTT. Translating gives CASSQAFGRLAGGRATDTQYF.

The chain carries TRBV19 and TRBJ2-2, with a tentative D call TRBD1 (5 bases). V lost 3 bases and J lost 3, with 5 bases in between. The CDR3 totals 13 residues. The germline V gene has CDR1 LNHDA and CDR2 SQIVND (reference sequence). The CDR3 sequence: CASSIRDTGELFF. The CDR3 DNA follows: TGTGCCAGTAGTATCAGGGACACCGGGGAGCTGTTTTTT. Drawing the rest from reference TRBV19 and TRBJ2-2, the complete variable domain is DGGITQSPKYLFRKEGQNVTLSCEQNLNHDAMYWYRQDPGQGLRLIYYSQIVNDFQKGDIAEGYSVSREKKESFPLTVTSAQKNPTAFYLCASSIRDTGELFFGEGSRLTVL.

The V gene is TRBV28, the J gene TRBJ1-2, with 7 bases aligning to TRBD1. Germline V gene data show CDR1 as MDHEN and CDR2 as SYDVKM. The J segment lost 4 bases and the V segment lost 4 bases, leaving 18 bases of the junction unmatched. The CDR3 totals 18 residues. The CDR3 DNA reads TGTGCCAGCAGTTCCTTGGACAGGAGATCTACCCCTATCTATGGCTACACCTTC. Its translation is CASSSLDRRSTPIYGYTF.

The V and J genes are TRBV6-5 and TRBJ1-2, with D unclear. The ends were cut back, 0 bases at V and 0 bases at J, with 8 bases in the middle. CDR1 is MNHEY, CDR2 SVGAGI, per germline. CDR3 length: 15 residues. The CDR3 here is CASSYSMPTNYGYTF. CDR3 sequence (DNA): TGTGCCAGCAGTTACTCGATGCCCACTAACTATGGCTACACCTTC.

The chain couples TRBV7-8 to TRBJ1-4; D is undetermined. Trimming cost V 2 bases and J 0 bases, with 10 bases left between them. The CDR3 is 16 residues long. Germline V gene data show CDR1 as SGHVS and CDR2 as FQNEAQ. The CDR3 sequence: CASSLRGTTTNEKLFF. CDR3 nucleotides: TGTGCCAGCAGCTTAAGAGGAACAACAACTAATGAAAAACTGTTTTTT.

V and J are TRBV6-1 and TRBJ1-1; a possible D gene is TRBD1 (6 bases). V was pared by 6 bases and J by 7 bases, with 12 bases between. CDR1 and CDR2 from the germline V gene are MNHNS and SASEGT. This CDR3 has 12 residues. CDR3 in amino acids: CASSRQDFEAFF. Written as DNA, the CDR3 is TGTGCCAGCAGCCGACAGGATTTTGAAGCTTTCTTT.

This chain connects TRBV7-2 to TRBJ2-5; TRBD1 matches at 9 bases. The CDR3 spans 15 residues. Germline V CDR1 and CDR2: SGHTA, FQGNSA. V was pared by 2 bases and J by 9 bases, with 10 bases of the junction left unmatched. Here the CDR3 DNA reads TGTGCCAGCAGCTTAATGGGGACAGGGCAATTTCCCCAGTACTTC. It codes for CASSLMGTGQFPQYF.

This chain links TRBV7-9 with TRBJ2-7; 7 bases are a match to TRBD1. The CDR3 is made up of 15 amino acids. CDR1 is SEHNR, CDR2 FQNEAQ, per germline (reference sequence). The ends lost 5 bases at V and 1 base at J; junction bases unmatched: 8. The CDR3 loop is CASSPTGTASYEQYF. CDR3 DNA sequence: TGTGCCAGCAGCCCGACCGGGACAGCGTCCTACGAGCAGTACTTC. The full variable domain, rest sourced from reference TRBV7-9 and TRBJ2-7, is DTGVSQNPRHKITKRGQNVTFRCDPISEHNRLYWYRQTLGQGPEFLTYFQNEAQLEKSRLLSDRFSAERPKGSFSTLEIQRTEQGDSAMYLCASSPTGTASYEQYFGPGTRLTVT.

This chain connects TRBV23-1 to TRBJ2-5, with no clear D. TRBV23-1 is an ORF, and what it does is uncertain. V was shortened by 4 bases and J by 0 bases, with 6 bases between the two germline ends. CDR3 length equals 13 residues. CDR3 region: CASSLPYQETQYF. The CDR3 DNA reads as TGCGCCAGCAGTCTACCGTACCAAGAGACCCAGTACTTC.

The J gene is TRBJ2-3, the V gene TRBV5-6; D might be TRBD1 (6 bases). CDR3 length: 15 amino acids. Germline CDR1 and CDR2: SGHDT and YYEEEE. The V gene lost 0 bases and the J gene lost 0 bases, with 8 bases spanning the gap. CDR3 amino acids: CASSLGDRSTDTQYF. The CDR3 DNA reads TGTGCCAGCAGCTTGGGTGACAGGAGCACAGATACGCAGTATTTT.